Listed here are 10 T cell receptor beta chains from one sample, sequenced in a study of T cell responses to AZD1222 COVID-19 vaccine. The method was immunoSEQ multiplex PCR; TCRdb's version includes in-frame clones alone and lacks a portion of them. This table has over 130,000 clones, 92% appearing once. The sequencing used peripheral blood, collected 28 days after the second AZD1222 dose. The receptors were sampled from an adult who received the AZD1222 COVID-19 vaccine.

This clone was seen only a few times. This chain links TRBV14 with TRBJ1-4; D is ambiguous. Deletions cut 4 bases from V and 8 bases from J, with 14 bases between. CDR1 SGHDN and CDR2 FVKESK come from the germline V gene. The CDR3 consists of 14 residues. CDR3 amino acids: CASSLLGEEEKLFF. As DNA, the CDR3 is TGTGCCAGCAGCCTACTTGGGGAGGAAGAAAAACTGTTTTTT. Together with reference TRBV14 and TRBJ1-4, the CDR3 gives the full variable domain: EAGVTQFPSHSVIEKGQTVTLRCDPISGHDNLYWYRRVMGKEIKFLLHFVKESKQDESGMPNNRFLAERTGGTYSTLKVQPAELEDSGVYFCASSLLGEEEKLFFGSGTQLSVL.

The V call is TRBV5-4, the J call TRBJ2-1; 9 positions match TRBD2. The CDR3 contains 17 residues. After removal of 0 bases from V and 3 bases from J, the junction contained 7 bases not matched to a gene. Germline V gene lookup returns CDR1 SGHNT and CDR2 YYREEE (reference sequence). CDR3 DNA: TGTGCCAGCAGCTTGGTAGCGGGAGTGAGAAACTACAATGAGCAGTTCTTC. It yields the protein CASSLVAGVRNYNEQFF.

This sequence joins TRBV28 and TRBJ1-2; 10 bases are a match to TRBD1. The CDR3 has 15 residues. Germline CDR1 reads MDHEN; CDR2 reads SYDVKM. The V gene end was trimmed by 5 bases and the J gene end by 3 bases; junction bases not matched to a gene: 6. The CDR3 DNA is TGTGCCAGCAGTACCGGGACAGGGGTTTACTATGGCTACACCTTC. Its translation is CASSTGTGVYYGYTF.

V is TRBV19 and J is TRBJ1-5, with TRBD1 as a possible D gene (6 bases). This CDR3 is 12 amino acids long. Germline loops: CDR1 LNHDA, CDR2 SQIVND (reference sequence). The germline V and J ends were trimmed by 6 bases and 7 bases, with 10 bases remaining between them. The CDR3, as DNA: TGTGCCAGTAGACAGGGTGGACAGCCCCAGCATTTT. This codes for CASRQGGQPQHF.

This clone came up a few times. CDR3 nucleotide sequence: TGTGCTAGTGGGGTGACAGGGAAGCTTAACTATGGCTACACCTTC. This codes for CASGVTGKLNYGYTF. The chain uses TRBV12-5 and TRBJ1-2, with TRBD1 matching over 7 bases. Germline V lookup: CDR1 LGHNT, CDR2 FRNRAP. This CDR3 region has 15 residues. V lost 6 bases and J lost 1; bases outside the gene matches: 8.

The chain has TRBV29-1 and TRBJ1-1, with D hard to call. The CDR3 runs 12 residues. Per the germline V gene, CDR1 is SQVTM and CDR2 is ANQGSEA. Trimming removed 5 bases from V and 1 base from J, with 8 bases in between. CDR3 DNA: TGCAGCGTTCGACCAGGGAACACTGAAGCTTTCTTT. It specifies CSVRPGNTEAFF.

The CDR3 protein is CASSLFSQGEQYF. The CDR3 DNA reads as TGTGCCAGCAGTTTATTTTCCCAGGGCGAGCAGTACTTC. The chain recombines TRBV27 with TRBJ2-7; D may be TRBD1 (5 bases). This CDR3 has 13 residues. The germline gives CDR1 MNHEY, CDR2 SMNVEV (reference sequence). Trimming removed 1 base at V and 6 bases at J, with 10 bases between.

V usage is TRBV5-1 and J usage is TRBJ1-5, with 10 bases that match TRBD1. This CDR3 comprises 16 residues. J lost 2 bases, V lost 0 bases, and 2 bases had no gene match. Per germline, CDR1 SGHRS and CDR2 YFSETQ. The CDR3 loop reads CASSLVGTGGNQPQHF. Here the CDR3 DNA reads TGCGCCAGCAGCTTGGTAGGGACAGGGGGCAATCAGCCCCAGCATTTT.

In this sample, this clone turned up a few times. The chain has TRBV30 and TRBJ1-2; the D is unclear. The CDR3 is 13 amino acids. Germline V gives CDR1 GTSNPN, CDR2 SVGIG (reference sequence). Between the trimmed V and J ends, which lost 0 bases and 6 bases, there was a span of 11 bases. In DNA, the CDR3 is TGTGCCTGGAGTGTATCGTTTACAGATGGCTACACCTTC. Its protein product is CAWSVSFTDGYTF.

The V call is TRBV7-2, the J call TRBJ2-1, with 13 bases aligning to TRBD2. Germline-derived CDR1 and CDR2 are SGHTA and FQGNSA. This CDR3 contains 17 residues. V gave up 5 bases and J gave up 5 bases; unmatched junction bases: 9. The CDR3 DNA reads as TGTGCCAGCAGCCGGACTAGCGGGAGAGGAGTCAACAATGAGCAGTTCTTC. The encoded protein is CASSRTSGRGVNNEQFF.